Reported below is one TCR beta chain. Its antigen is undetermined. With 3 bases clipped from V and 6 bases from J, the junction kept 5 bases outside the gene matches. The length of the CDR3 is 14 residues. Germline V lookup: CDR1 LNHDA, CDR2 SQIVND (reference sequence). Researchers ran immunoSEQ v3.0 at survey level. Data came from immunoSEQ multiplex PCR; TCRdb stores just in-frame clones and leaves some out. The sample records approximately 14,000 clones, 75% to 85% being singletons. The data originate from a study of long-term antiretroviral therapy in people with HIV. Broader study findings: Post-treatment diversity went higher with ART but stayed below transplant donor controls.

The specimen was unsorted PBMCs, collected 3.2 years before starting antiretroviral therapy. The chain joins TRBV19 to TRBJ2-1, with TRBD2 matching 7 bases. The sequence was collected from a man aged 40-50 years with HIV. The CDR3: CASSIRGVPNEQFF. As DNA, the CDR3 is TGTGCCAGTAGTATCCGGGGGGTCCCCAATGAGCAGTTCTTC.